The entry below describes one T cell receptor beta chain. No antigen is known for it. The data are from a study of response to subunit inactivated influenza vaccine. TCRdb passed the RT-PCR reads through MiXCR, listing each CDR3 protein once. In the table there are approximately 700,000 distinct CDR3 sequences, approximately 15% of which are singletons. Overall study results and limits: Each seasonal influenza vaccination, the authors suggested, recruits few new T cells.

Looked up from germline, CDR1 is ENHRY and CDR2 is SYGVKD. There are 15 residues in the CDR3. V dropped 8 bases and J dropped 0 bases, with 17 bases sitting between them. This sequence was found in a middle-aged man who received an inactivated influenza vaccine. The chain carries TRBV10-3 and TRBJ2-7; the D is unclear. This specimen was PBMCs from blood, taken 12 days after vaccination. The CDR3 bases are TGTGCCATCGCCTCCGTCGGCAGATCCTCCTACGAGCAGTACTTC. Its protein is CAIASVGRSSYEQYF.